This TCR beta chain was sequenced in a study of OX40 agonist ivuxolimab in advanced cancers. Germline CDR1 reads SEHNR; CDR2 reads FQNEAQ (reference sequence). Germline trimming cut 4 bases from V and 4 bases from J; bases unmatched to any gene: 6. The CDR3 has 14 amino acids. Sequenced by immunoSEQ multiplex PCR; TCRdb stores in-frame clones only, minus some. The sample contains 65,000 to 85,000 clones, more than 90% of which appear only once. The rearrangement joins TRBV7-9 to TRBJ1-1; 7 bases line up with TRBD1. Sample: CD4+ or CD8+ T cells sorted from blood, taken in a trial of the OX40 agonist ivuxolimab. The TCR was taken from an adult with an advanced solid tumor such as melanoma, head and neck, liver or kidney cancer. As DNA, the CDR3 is TGTGCCAGCAGCTACACAGGGGTGATCACTGAAGCTTTCTTT. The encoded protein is CASSYTGVITEAFF.